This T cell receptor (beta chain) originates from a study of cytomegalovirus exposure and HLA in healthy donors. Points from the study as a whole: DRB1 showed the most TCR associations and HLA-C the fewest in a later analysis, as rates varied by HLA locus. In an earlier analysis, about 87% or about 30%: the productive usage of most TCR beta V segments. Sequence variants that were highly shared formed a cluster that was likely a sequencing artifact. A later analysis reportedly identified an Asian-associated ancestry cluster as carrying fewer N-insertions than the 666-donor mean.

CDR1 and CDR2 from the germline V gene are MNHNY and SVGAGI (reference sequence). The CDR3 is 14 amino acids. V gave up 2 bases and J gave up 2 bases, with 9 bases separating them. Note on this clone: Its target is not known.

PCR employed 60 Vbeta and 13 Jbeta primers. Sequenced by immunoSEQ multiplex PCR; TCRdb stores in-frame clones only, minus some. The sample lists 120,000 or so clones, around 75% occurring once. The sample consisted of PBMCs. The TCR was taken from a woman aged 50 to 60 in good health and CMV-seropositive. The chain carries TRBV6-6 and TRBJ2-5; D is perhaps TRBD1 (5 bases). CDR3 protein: CASSYVAGQETQYF. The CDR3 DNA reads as TGTGCCAGCAGTTACGTGGCAGGGCAAGAGACCCAGTACTTC.